The T cell receptor beta chain described here comes from a study of human T cells and chemical hapten exposure. The CDR3 runs to 16 residues. Germline V gene lookup returns CDR1 SEHNR and CDR2 FQNEAQ (reference sequence). Trimming pared 4 bases from V and 5 bases from J, leaving 20 bases between. As for time point: patch test 2, 6 weeks after DPC sensitization. The treatment denotes: therapeutic diphenylcyclopropenone sensitization with weekly scalp DPC. TCRdb re-derived calls from the RACE reads in MiXCR, one entry per CDR3 protein. The sample includes hundreds of thousands of distinct CDR3 sequences, more than 5% of them seen just once.

The J gene is TRBJ2-5, the V gene TRBV7-9; D could derive from TRBD1 or TRBD2 (5 bases each). The receptor's source is a woman under 30 with alopecia areata. Some clones in this sample may be carry-over from other donors' samples. The specimen comprised whole blood, sampled in connection with sensitization to the hapten diphenylcyclopropenone (DPC). CDR3 in amino acids: CASSSRSGAQAETQYF. In DNA, the CDR3 is TGTGCCAGCAGCTCTAGGTCCGGGGCCCAGGCGGAGACCCAGTACTTC.